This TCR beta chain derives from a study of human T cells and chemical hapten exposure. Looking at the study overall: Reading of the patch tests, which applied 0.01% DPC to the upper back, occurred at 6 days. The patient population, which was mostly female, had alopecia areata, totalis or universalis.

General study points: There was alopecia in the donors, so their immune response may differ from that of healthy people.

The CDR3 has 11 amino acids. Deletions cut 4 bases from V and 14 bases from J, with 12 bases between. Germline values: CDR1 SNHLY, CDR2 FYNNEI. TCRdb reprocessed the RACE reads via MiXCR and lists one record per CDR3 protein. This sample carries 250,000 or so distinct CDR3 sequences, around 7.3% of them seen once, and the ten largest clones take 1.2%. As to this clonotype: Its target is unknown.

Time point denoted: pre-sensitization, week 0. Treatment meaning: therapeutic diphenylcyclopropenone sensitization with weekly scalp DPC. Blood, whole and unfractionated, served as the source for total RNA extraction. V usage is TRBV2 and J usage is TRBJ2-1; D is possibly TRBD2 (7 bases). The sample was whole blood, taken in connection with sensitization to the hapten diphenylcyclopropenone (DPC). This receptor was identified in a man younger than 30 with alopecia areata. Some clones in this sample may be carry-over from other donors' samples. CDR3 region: CASSGGGLEFF. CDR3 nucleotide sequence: TGTGCCAGCAGTGGGGGGGGCCTGGAGTTCTTC.